This TCR beta chain was sequenced in a study of shared clonotypes between healthy human individuals. V gave up 4 bases and J gave up 1 base, with 13 bases separating them. This CDR3 spans 16 amino acids. CDR1 is KGHSH, CDR2 LQKENI, per germline. The protocol was immunoSEQ multiplex PCR, while the TCRdb copy is restricted to in-frame clones and leaves out a portion. The data show hundreds of thousands of clones, approximately 95% seen once. Naive CD8 populations comprised CD45RO-negative cells positively selected for CCR7, excluding terminally differentiated effector memory CD45RA+ cells. This TCR was sampled from a woman in her twenties or thirties in good health. Sample: naive CD8+ T cells sorted from blood. The gene calls are TRBV18 and TRBJ2-2, with D possibly being TRBD2 (6 bases). CDR3: CASSRPWRENTGELFF. In DNA form, the CDR3 reads TGTGCCAGCTCACGACCATGGAGGGAGAACACCGGGGAGCTGTTTTTT. The variable domain in full, with the rest retrieved from reference TRBV18 and TRBJ2-2, is NAGVMQNPRHLVRRRGQEARLRCSPMKGHSHVYWYRQLPEEGLKFMVYLQKENIIDESGMPKERFSAEFPKEGPSILRIQQVVRGDSAAYFCASSRPWRENTGELFFGEGSRLTVL.